The source of this T cell receptor (beta chain) is a study of neurological immune-mediated disorders. The starting material, 2 million PBMCs stored at -80 C, gave rise to the unsorted libraries. Study-level findings and limits: The most TCR clonal expansion was seen in HTLV-1-associated myelopathy, and the least was seen in multiple sclerosis, which fell below healthy controls. Phylogenetic grouping placed 18 of 34 multiple sclerosis patients' repertoires in one related-CDR3 cluster, a possible signature.

This clonotype was recorded at least ten times. Its antigen is unidentified. This CDR3 has 13 amino acids. CDR1 and CDR2 from the germline V gene are SQVTM and ANQGSEA. Trimming took off 7 bases at V and 7 bases at J, with 16 bases between the two ends. TCRdb analysed the 5' RACE reads with MiXCR anew, one entry per CDR3 protein. The table lists roughly 76,000 distinct CDR3 sequences, more than 3% of them singletons. The source is a woman aged 45-60 years with multiple sclerosis. This chain joins TRBV29-1 and TRBJ2-2, with D perhaps matching TRBD2 (7 bases). Sequenced input: PBMCs. The CDR3 here is CSGAQGRVGELFF. CDR3 coding DNA: TGCAGCGGGGCCCAGGGGAGGGTCGGGGAGCTGTTTTTT.